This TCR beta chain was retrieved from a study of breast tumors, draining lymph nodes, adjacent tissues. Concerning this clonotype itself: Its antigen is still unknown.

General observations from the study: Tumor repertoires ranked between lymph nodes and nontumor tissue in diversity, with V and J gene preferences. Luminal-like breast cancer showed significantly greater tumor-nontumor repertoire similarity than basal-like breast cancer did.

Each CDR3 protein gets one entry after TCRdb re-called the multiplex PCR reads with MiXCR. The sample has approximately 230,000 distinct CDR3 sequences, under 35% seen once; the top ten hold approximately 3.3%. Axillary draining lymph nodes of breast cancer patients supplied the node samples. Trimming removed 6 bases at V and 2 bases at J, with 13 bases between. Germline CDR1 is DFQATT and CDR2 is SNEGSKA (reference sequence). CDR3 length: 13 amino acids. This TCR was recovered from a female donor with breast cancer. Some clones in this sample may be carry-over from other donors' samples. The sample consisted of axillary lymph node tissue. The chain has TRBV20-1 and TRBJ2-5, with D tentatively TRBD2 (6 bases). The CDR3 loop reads CSATASDQETQYF. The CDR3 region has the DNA TGCAGTGCCACCGCTAGCGATCAAGAGACCCAGTACTTC.